The 24 T cell receptor beta chains in this list originate from one sample, sequenced in a study of CD8 T cells in ankylosing spondylitis. Study-level findings and limits: It appeared that ankylosing spondylitis blood was characterized by a TCR beta motif of fewer than 10 highly homologous variants.

TCRdb used MiXCR to reprocess the 5' RACE reads, holding one entry per CDR3 protein. The table includes a few hundred thousand distinct CDR3 sequences, about 20% detected once. Their antigen targets remain unknown. What was sequenced was blood, either unsorted or a sorted T cell fraction (not recorded which). These receptors all stem from a male donor with ankylosing spondylitis.

The sample holds a few counts of this clonotype. The CDR3 is CASSHLLRVEGRNTIYF. CDR3 in DNA: TGCGCCAGCAGCCACCTCCTCAGGGTAGAAGGGCGAAACACCATATATTTT. This chain links TRBV4-3 with TRBJ1-3, with D perhaps matching TRBD1 (5 bases). Germline V lookup: CDR1 LGHNA, CDR2 YSLEER. The CDR3 has 17 residues. V lost 3 bases and J lost 5, with 20 bases in between.

V is TRBV4-1 and J is TRBJ1-6; weak D call: TRBD1 (6 bases). This CDR3 has 23 residues. V lost 1 base and J lost 0, with 28 bases in between. Germline V gene sequence: CDR1 MGHRA, CDR2 YSYEKL. CDR3 in amino acids: CASSQVGGRDTKLLPSYNSPLHF. CDR3 nucleotides: TGCGCCAGCAGCCAAGTAGGGGGTAGGGACACCAAACTTTTACCCTCCTATAATTCACCCCTCCACTTT.

This clonotype has a handful of counts. The chain joins TRBV25-1 to TRBJ2-6; D unresolved. Trimming took 5 bases from V and 1 from J, leaving 12 bases between them. The CDR3 has 16 residues. Germline CDR1 and CDR2: MGHDK and SYGVNS. The CDR3 DNA is TGTGCCAGCAGTCTGAATCTCTTTTCTGGGGCCAACGTCCTGACTTTC. Translation gives CASSLNLFSGANVLTF.

This clonotype occurred a few times. V and J are TRBV10-3 and TRBJ2-7; D perhaps matches TRBD2 (6 bases). This CDR3 comprises 15 residues. Per germline, CDR1 ENHRY and CDR2 SYGVKD. V lost 4 bases and J 0 bases, leaving 13 bases between the germline ends. CDR3 coding DNA: TGTGCCATCAGTGTCTTTCAGGGACTCTCCTACGAGCAGTACTTC. Residues: CAISVFQGLSYEQYF.

The chain couples TRBV9 to TRBJ2-1, with D maybe TRBD2 (5 bases). Germline loops: CDR1 SGDLS, CDR2 YYNGEE. Trimming left V 0 bases short and J 0 bases short, with 7 bases between. The CDR3 is 15 amino acids. In DNA, the CDR3 is TGTGCCAGCAGCGTAGCCGGGGACTCCTACAATGAGCAGTTCTTC. This sequence encodes CASSVAGDSYNEQFF.

The V gene is TRBV5-1, the J gene TRBJ2-1, with a tentative D call TRBD1 (5 bases). CDR3 size: 15 residues. Trimming took 0 bases from V and 7 from J, leaving 14 bases between them. CDR1 and CDR2 from the germline V gene are SGHRS and YFSETQ. CDR3 nucleotide sequence: TGCGCCAGCAGCTTGGGGGGCCGGCCTTGGAATGAGCAGTTCTTC. Its translation: CASSLGGRPWNEQFF. The complete variable domain, with remaining parts taken from reference TRBV5-1 and TRBJ2-1, reads KAGVTQTPRYLIKTRGQQVTLSCSPISGHRSVSWYQQTPGQGLQFLFEYFSETQRNKGNFPGRFSGRQFSNSRSEMNVSTLELGDSALYLCASSLGGRPWNEQFFGPGTRLTVL.

This clonotype has only a few counts. The chain couples TRBV27 to TRBJ2-3; no firm D call. Trimming stripped 5 bases from V and 6 bases from J, with 12 bases between. The CDR3 totals 13 residues. CDR1 is MNHEY and CDR2 is SMNVEV in the germline V gene (reference sequence). CDR3 loop: CASSKDVEDTQYF. CDR3 coding DNA: TGTGCCAGCAGTAAAGATGTCGAGGATACGCAGTATTTT.

The gene calls are TRBV20-1 and TRBJ1-2, with TRBD1 matching 7 bases. V shed 6 bases, J shed 3 bases, and the junction held 10 bases outside the gene matches. The CDR3 runs to 14 residues. Per germline, CDR1 DFQATT and CDR2 SNEGSKA (reference sequence). CDR3 region: CSAPFPQGDYGYTF. The CDR3 region has the DNA TGCAGTGCGCCGTTCCCCCAGGGGGACTATGGCTACACCTTC.

V gene TRBV15 combines with J gene TRBJ1-3; D perhaps matches TRBD1 (6 bases). CDR3 length equals 15 residues. Between the trimmed V and J ends, which lost 6 bases and 0 bases, there was a span of 12 bases. The germline V gene has CDR1 LNHNV and CDR2 YYDKDF (reference sequence). CDR3 residues: CATRDSPSSGNTIYF. CDR3 coding DNA: TGTGCCACCAGGGACAGCCCAAGCTCTGGAAACACCATATATTTT.

This clonotype turned up a few times. The rearrangement joins TRBV29-1 to TRBJ1-1; D possibly corresponds to TRBD1 (5 bases). Deletions cut 4 bases from V and 4 bases from J, with 13 bases between. CDR3 size: 13 residues. Germline V gene sequence: CDR1 SQVTM, CDR2 ANQGSEA. The CDR3 nucleotides read TGCAGCGTTGTGAATTCGAGGGGCACTGAAGCTTTCTTT. Protein product: CSVVNSRGTEAFF.

The rearrangement joins TRBV6-1 to TRBJ2-3; D possibly corresponds to TRBD2 (6 bases). This CDR3 region has 14 residues. V lost 6 bases, J lost 2 bases, and 12 bases lay in between. The germline CDR1 and CDR2 sequences are MNHNS and SASEGT. The DNA of the CDR3 is TGTGCCAGCAGGAGCGGAGGGAACACAGATACGCAGTATTTT. This translates into CASRSGGNTDTQYF.

Only a few counts were recorded for this clonotype. The chain couples TRBV12-3 or TRBV12-4 to TRBJ2-2; D gene uncertain. The CDR3 runs 14 residues. Trimming left V 3 bases short and J 1 base short, with 6 bases between. The CDR3 DNA reads as TGTGCCAGCAGTTTCATAGTGAACACCGGGGAGCTGTTTTTT. It yields the protein CASSFIVNTGELFF.

At least ten counts were recorded for this clonotype. V is TRBV12-3 or TRBV12-4 and J is TRBJ1-6; D ambiguous. This CDR3 is 12 amino acids long. Deletions cut 3 bases from V and 9 bases from J, with 6 bases between. CDR3 residues: CASSLNRSPLHF. The DNA of the CDR3 is TGTGCCAGCAGTTTGAATCGTTCACCCCTCCACTTT.

The chain employs TRBV5-1 and TRBJ2-2, with TRBD1 identical over 7 bases. The germline gives CDR1 SGHRS, CDR2 YFSETQ. J lost 2 bases, V lost 6 bases, and 4 bases had no gene match. This CDR3 is built from 14 residues. The CDR3 DNA reads TGCGCCAGCATTGGGGACAGCAACACCGGGGAGCTGTTTTTT. Its translation is CASIGDSNTGELFF.

V gene TRBV28 combines with J gene TRBJ2-7; perhaps TRBD1 as D (8 bases). With 7 bases removed from V and 4 bases from J, the gap between germline ends came to 20 bases. CDR3 length equals 15 residues. Looked up from germline, CDR1 is MDHEN and CDR2 is SYDVKM. The CDR3 loop reads CASTTGQGGGYEQYF. The CDR3 coding sequence is TGTGCCAGCACCACCGGACAGGGAGGGGGGTACGAGCAGTACTTC.

The chain employs TRBV28 and TRBJ2-3; 14 bases align to TRBD2. The CDR3 is 19 amino acids. CDR1 is MDHEN, CDR2 SYDVKM, per germline. V trimming: 2 bases; J trimming: 4 bases; junction bases outside the gene matches: 11. DNA of the CDR3: TGTGCCAGCAGTTTAAGGGTTAAGGGACTAGCGGGAGTCCCAGATACGCAGTATTTT. Amino acid sequence: CASSLRVKGLAGVPDTQYF.

This clonotype turned up a few times. The J gene is TRBJ2-7, the V gene TRBV10-3; 9 nucleotides line up with TRBD2. V shed 6 bases and J 5 bases; nucleotides not matched to a gene: 8. CDR1 and CDR2 (germline): ENHRY, SYGVKD. This CDR3 is 14 amino acids long. The CDR3 loop reads CAIRGDSGSNEQYF. DNA for the CDR3: TGTGCCATCAGGGGTGATAGCGGGAGTAACGAGCAGTACTTC.

J is TRBJ2-5 and V is TRBV5-1, with a possible D match to TRBD2 (6 bases). The CDR3 length is 13 residues. V was pared by 3 bases and J by 0 bases, with 6 bases between. CDR1 is SGHRS, CDR2 YFSETQ, per germline. The CDR3 coding sequence is TGCGCCAGCAGCTGGGAGGACCAAGAGACCCAGTACTTC. It translates to CASSWEDQETQYF.

A few counts support this clonotype. This rearrangement joins TRBV7-2 to TRBJ1-5; possibly TRBD1 for D (6 bases). The germline gives CDR1 SGHTA, CDR2 FQGNSA. CDR3 size: 15 residues. Between the trimmed V and J ends, which lost 1 base and 4 bases, there was a span of 11 bases. The CDR3 DNA follows: TGTGCCAGCAGCTTAGTGGGGGCGCGTAATCAGCCCCAGCATTTT. Translated: CASSLVGARNQPQHF.

This clonotype has just a few counts. This chain connects TRBV3-1 to TRBJ2-1; 7 nucleotides line up with TRBD2. V dropped 4 bases and J dropped 6; count of bases not matched to a gene: 12. The CDR3 length is 16 residues. Germline V gives CDR1 LGHDT, CDR2 YNNKEL (reference sequence). The CDR3: CASSPRGAGYINEQFF. The CDR3 DNA reads as TGTGCCAGCAGCCCCCGGGGAGCGGGGTACATCAATGAGCAGTTCTTC.

This clonotype has just a few counts. This sequence joins TRBV12-3 or TRBV12-4 and TRBJ2-1; a possible D gene is TRBD1 (6 bases). The CDR3 is made up of 13 amino acids. V was trimmed by 6 bases and J by 8 bases, leaving 14 bases between them. The CDR3 DNA sequence: TGTGCCAGCAGGAGGGGTGGGGGCGATGAGCAGTTCTTC. This encodes CASRRGGGDEQFF.

This clonotype was found a few times. The V gene is TRBV11-1, the J gene TRBJ2-7, with 7 positions matching TRBD2. Trimming took 2 bases from V and 3 from J; bases not matched to a gene: 4. CDR3 length equals 14 residues. Looked up from germline, CDR1 is SGHAT and CDR2 is FQDESV (reference sequence). CDR3 nucleotide sequence: TGTGCCAGCAGCTTACCAGGACTAGGCTACGAGCAGTACTTC. Encoded protein: CASSLPGLGYEQYF. The full variable domain, rest sourced from reference TRBV11-1 and TRBJ2-7, is EAEVAQSPRYKITEKSQAVAFWCDPISGHATLYWYRQILGQGPELLVQFQDESVVDDSQLPKDRFSAERLKGVDSTLKIQPAELGDSAMYLCASSLPGLGYEQYFGPGTRLTVT.

This clonotype was counted only a few times. The chain combines TRBV9 with TRBJ2-1, with D tentatively TRBD2 (5 bases). The CDR3 is 15 residues long. Looked up from germline, CDR1 is SGDLS and CDR2 is YYNGEE. V was trimmed by 0 bases and J by 5 bases, leaving 12 bases between them. This chain's CDR3 is CASSVVATANNEQFF. The CDR3 DNA sequence: TGTGCCAGCAGCGTAGTAGCGACGGCAAACAATGAGCAGTTCTTC. The whole variable domain, remainder taken from reference TRBV9 and TRBJ2-1, is DSGVTQTPKHLITATGQRVTLRCSPRSGDLSVYWYQQSLDQGLQFLIQYYNGEERAKGNILERFSAQQFPDLHSELNLSSLELGDSALYFCASSVVATANNEQFFGPGTRLTVL.

The chain carries TRBV4-2 and TRBJ2-5, with 7 bases that match TRBD1. The CDR3 covers 14 residues. Germline loops: CDR1 LGHNA, CDR2 YNFKEQ. Trimming took 3 bases from V and 5 from J; bases not matched to a gene: 6. The CDR3 protein is CASSQQYRGETQYF. The CDR3 DNA sequence: TGTGCCAGCAGCCAGCAATACAGGGGTGAGACCCAGTACTTC.